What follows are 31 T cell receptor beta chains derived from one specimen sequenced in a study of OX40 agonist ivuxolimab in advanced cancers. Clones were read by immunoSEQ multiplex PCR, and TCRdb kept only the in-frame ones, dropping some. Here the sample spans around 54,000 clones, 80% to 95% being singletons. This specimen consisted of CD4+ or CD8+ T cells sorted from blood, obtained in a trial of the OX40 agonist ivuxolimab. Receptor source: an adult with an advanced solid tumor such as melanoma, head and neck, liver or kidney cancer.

The CDR3 sequence is CASSQDLALAGPDSDTQYF. The CDR3 DNA is TGCGCCAGCAGCCAAGATTTGGCACTAGCGGGACCTGATTCAGATACGCAGTATTTT. V is TRBV4-3 and J is TRBJ2-3; 10 bases match TRBD2. J gave up 4 bases and V 0 bases, and 13 bases lay outside the gene matches. The CDR3 extends over 19 amino acids. The germline gives CDR1 LGHNA, CDR2 YSLEER.

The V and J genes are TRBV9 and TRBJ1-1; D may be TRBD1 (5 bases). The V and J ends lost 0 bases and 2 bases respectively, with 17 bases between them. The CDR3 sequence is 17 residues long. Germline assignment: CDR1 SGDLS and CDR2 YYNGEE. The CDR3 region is CASSVDPGLDLNTEAFF. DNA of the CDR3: TGTGCCAGCAGCGTAGATCCGGGACTAGACCTTAACACTGAAGCTTTCTTT.

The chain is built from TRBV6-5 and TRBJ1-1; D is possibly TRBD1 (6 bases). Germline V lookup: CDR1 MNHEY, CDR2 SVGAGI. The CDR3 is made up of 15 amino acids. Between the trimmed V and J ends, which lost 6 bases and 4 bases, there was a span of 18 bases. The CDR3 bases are TGTGCCAGCAGCCCTTCCGAGACAGGAGGCACTGAAGCTTTCTTT. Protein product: CASSPSETGGTEAFF.

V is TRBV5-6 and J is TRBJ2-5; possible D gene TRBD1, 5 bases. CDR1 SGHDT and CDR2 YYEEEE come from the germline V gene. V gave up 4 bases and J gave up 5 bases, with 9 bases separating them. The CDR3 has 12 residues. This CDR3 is CASSPDTETQYF. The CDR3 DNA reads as TGTGCCAGCAGCCCGGACACGGAGACCCAGTACTTC.

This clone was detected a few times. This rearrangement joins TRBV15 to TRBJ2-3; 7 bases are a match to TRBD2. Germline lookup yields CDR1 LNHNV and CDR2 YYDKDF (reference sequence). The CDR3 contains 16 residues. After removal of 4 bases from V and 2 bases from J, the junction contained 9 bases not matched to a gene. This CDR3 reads CATSMGFSGYTDTQYF. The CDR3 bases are TGTGCCACCAGCATGGGGTTTAGCGGGTACACAGATACGCAGTATTTT.

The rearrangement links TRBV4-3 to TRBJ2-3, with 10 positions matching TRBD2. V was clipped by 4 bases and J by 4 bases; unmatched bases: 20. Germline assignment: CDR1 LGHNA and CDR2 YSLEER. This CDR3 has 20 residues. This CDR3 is CASSPILTDPSGSRSDTQYF. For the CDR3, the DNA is TGCGCCAGCAGCCCTATACTCACGGATCCTAGCGGGAGTAGGTCAGATACGCAGTATTTT.

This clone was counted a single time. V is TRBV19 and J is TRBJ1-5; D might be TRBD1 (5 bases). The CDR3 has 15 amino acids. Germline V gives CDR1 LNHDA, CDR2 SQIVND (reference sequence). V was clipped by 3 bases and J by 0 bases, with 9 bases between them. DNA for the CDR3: TGTGCCAGTAGTATTCAGGGTTTTAGCAATCAGCCCCAGCATTTT. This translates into CASSIQGFSNQPQHF.

CDR3 amino acids: CASSPDPTDSNQPQYF. Here the CDR3 DNA reads TGTGCCAGCAGTCCTGACCCCACTGATAGCAATCAGCCCCAGTATTTT. The chain employs TRBV27 and TRBJ1-5; D call uncertain. The J call may not be correct, given that the DNA end is closer to TRBJ2-3. The length of the CDR3 is 16 residues. Germline V lookup: CDR1 MNHEY, CDR2 SMNVEV (reference sequence).

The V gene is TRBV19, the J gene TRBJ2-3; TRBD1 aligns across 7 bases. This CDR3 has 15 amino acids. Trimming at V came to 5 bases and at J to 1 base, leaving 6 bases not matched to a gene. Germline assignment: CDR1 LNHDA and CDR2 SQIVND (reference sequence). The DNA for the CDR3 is TGTGCCAGTAGTGACCAAACAGGGGGCACAGATACGCAGTATTTT. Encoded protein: CASSDQTGGTDTQYF.

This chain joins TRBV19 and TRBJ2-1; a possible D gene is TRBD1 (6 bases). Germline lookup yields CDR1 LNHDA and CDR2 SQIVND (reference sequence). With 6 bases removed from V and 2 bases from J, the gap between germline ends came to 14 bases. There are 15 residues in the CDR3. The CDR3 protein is CASRPDSGTYNEQFF. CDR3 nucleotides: TGTGCCAGTAGACCGGACAGTGGGACCTACAATGAGCAGTTCTTC.

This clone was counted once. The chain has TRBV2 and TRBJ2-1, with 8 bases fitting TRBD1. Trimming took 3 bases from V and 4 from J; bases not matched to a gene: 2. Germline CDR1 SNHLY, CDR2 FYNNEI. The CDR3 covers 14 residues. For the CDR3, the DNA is TGTGCCAGCAGTGACAGGGGGCGGTACAATGAGCAGTTCTTC. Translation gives CASSDRGRYNEQFF.

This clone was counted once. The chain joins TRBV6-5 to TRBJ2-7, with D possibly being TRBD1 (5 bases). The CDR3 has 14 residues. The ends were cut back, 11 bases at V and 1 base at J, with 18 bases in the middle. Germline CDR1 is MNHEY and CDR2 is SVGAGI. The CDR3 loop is CAGAGGVESYEQYF. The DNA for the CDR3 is TGTGCCGGGGCAGGTGGGGTCGAATCCTACGAGCAGTACTTC.

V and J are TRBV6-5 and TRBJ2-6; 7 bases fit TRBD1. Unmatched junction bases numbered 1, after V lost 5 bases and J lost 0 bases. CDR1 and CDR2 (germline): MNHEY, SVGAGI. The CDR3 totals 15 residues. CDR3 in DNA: TGTGCCAGCAGTACAGGGGTCTCTGGGGCCAACGTCCTGACTTTC. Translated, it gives CASSTGVSGANVLTF.

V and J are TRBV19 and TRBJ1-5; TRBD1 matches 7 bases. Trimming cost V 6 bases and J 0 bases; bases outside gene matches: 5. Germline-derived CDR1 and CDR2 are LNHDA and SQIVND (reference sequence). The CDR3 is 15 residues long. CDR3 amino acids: CASSLRDSSNQPQHF. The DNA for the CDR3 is TGTGCCAGTAGCCTCCGGGACAGTAGCAATCAGCCCCAGCATTTT.

In DNA form, the CDR3 reads TGTGCCAGTAGTGGGTCAAATACCTACGAGCAGTACTTC. Translated, it gives CASSGSNTYEQYF. The chain uses TRBV19 and TRBJ2-7; D remains ambiguous. Germline assignment: CDR1 LNHDA and CDR2 SQIVND (reference sequence). The ends were cut back, 5 bases at V and 2 bases at J, with 10 bases in the middle. The CDR3 length is 13 residues.

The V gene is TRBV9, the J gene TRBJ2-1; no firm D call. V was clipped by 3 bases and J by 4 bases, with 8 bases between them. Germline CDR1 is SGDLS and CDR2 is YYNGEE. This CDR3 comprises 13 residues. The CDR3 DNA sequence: TGTGCCAGCAGCGCTCCTCCGTACAATGAGCAGTTCTTC. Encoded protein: CASSAPPYNEQFF.

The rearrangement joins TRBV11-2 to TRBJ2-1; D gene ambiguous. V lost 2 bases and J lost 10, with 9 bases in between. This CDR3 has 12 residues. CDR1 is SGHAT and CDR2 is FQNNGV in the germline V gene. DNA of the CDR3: TGTGCCAGCAGCTTACTACACGAGGAGCAGTTCTTC. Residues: CASSLLHEEQFF.

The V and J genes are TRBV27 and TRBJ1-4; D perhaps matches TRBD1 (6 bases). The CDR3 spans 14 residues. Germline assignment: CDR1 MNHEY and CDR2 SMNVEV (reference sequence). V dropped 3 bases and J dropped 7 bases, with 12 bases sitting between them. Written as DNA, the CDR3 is TGTGCCAGCAGTTTCGGAGGGGGGAGTGAAAAACTGTTTTTT. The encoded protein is CASSFGGGSEKLFF.

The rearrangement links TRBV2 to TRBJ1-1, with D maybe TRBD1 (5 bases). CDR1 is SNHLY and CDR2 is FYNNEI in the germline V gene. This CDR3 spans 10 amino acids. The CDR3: CTSGRTEAFF. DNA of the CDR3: TGTACCTCAGGGAGGACTGAAGCTTTCTTT.

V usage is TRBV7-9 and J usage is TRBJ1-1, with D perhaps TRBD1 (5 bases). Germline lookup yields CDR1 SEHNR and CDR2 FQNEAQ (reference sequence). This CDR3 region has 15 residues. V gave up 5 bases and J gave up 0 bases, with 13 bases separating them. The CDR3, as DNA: TGTGCCAGCAGCACCGCGACAGTTATGAACACTGAAGCTTTCTTT. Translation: CASSTATVMNTEAFF.

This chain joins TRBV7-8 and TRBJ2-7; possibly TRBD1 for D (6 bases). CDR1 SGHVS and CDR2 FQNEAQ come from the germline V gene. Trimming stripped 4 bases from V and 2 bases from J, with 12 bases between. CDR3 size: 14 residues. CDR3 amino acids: CASSSGTLPYEQYF. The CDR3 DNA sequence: TGTGCCAGCAGCTCCGGGACACTGCCCTACGAGCAGTACTTC.

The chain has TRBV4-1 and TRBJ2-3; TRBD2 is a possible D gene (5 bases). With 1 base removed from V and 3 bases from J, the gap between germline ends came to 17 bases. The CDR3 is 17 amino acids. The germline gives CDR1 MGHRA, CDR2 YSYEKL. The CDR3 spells CASSQGRTPQATDTQYF. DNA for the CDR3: TGCGCCAGCAGCCAAGGGAGGACCCCCCAGGCAACAGATACGCAGTATTTT.

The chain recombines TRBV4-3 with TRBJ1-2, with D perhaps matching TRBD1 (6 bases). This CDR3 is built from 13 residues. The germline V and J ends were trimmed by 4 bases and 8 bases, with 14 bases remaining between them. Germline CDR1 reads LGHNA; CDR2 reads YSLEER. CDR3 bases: TGCGCCAGCAGCCCAGGGGCAGAAGGAGGCTACACCTTC. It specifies CASSPGAEGGYTF.

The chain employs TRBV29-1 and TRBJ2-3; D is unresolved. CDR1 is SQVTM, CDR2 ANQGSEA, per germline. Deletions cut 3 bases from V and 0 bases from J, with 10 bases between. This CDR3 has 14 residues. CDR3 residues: CSVDLSASTDTQYF. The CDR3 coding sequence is TGCAGCGTTGACTTGAGCGCCAGCACAGATACGCAGTATTTT.

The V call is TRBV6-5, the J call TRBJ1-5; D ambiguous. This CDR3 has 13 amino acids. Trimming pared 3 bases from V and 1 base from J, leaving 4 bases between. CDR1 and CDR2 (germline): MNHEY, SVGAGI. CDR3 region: CASSYGSNQPQHF. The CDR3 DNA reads TGTGCCAGCAGTTATGGAAGCAATCAGCCCCAGCATTTT.

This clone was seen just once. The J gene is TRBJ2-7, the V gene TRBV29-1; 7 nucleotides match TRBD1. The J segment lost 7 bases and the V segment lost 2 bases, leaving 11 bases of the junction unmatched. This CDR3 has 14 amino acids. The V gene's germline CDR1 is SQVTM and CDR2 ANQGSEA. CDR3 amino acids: CSVESDSTGVEQYF. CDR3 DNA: TGCAGCGTTGAAAGCGATTCCACAGGGGTAGAGCAGTACTTC.

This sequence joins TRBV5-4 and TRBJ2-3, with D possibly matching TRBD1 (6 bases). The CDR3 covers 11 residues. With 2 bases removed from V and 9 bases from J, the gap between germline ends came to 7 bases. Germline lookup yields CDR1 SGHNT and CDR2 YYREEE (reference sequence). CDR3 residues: CASSLGQTQYF. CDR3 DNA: TGTGCCAGCAGCTTAGGACAGACGCAGTATTTT.

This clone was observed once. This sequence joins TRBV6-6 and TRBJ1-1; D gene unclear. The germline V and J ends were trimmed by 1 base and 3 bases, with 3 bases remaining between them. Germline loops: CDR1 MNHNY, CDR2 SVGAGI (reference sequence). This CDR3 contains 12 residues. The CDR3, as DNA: TGTGCCAGCAGTTACTTGGACACTGAAGCTTTCTTT. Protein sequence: CASSYLDTEAFF.

This CDR3 is CASSQDLGGRQGYTF. Written as DNA, the CDR3 is TGTGCCAGCAGCCAAGATCTGGGTGGCAGACAGGGCTACACCTTC. The gene calls are TRBV14 and TRBJ1-2, with D possibly being TRBD1 (5 bases). The CDR3 has 15 amino acids. The germline V gene has CDR1 SGHDN and CDR2 FVKESK. The V gene lost 0 bases and the J gene lost 8 bases, with 16 bases spanning the gap.

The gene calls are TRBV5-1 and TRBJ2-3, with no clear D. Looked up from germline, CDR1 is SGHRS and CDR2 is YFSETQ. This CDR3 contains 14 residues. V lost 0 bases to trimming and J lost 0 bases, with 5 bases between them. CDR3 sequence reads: CASSLVTSTDTQYF. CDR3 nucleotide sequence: TGCGCCAGCAGCTTGGTGACTAGCACAGATACGCAGTATTTT.

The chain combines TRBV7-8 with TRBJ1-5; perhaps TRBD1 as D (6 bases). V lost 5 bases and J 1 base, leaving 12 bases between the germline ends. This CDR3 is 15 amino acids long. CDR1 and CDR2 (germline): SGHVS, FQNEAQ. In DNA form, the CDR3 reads TGTGCCAGCAGCCCGGGACAATCGAGCAATCAGCCCCAGCATTTT. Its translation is CASSPGQSSNQPQHF.